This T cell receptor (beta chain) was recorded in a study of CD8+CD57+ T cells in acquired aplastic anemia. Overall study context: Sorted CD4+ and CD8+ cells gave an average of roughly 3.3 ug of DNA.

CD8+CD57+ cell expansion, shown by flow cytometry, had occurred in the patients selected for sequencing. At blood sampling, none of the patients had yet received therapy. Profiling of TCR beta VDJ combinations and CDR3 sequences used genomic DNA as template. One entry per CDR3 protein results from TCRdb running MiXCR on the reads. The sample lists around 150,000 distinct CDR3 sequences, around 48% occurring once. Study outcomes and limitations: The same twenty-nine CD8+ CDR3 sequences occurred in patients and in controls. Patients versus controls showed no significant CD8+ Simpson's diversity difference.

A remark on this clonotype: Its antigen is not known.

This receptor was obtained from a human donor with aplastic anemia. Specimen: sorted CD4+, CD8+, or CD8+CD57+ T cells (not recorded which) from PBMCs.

The CDR3 is CSVQSSGSGEQYF. In DNA form, the CDR3 reads TGCAGCGTTCAGTCTAGCGGGAGTGGCGAGCAGTACTTC. The chain couples TRBV29-1 to TRBJ2-7; 10 positions match TRBD2. The length of the CDR3 is 13 residues. The germline V gene has CDR1 SQVTM and CDR2 ANQGSEA. Trimming at V came to 5 bases and at J to 6 bases, leaving 7 bases not matched to a gene.